This T cell receptor (beta chain) appears in the sequencing data of a study of Ad26.COV2.S vaccination and SARS-CoV-2 variants. About the research overall: Once, or twice with 56 days between doses, Ad26.COV2.S was given intramuscularly. Study conclusions and caveats: TCR breadth and depth estimates may have understated total T cell responses.

Treatment: approximately 18 received Ad26.COV2.S at low or high dose, single or two shots; 5 received placebo; per-sample allocation not given. Collection of the samples took place on day 63 after the first injection of vaccine or placebo. The donor was a Boston adult aged 18-55 years. Some clones are missing from TCRdb's copy, which holds only in-frame ones; the method was immunoSEQ multiplex PCR. The sample gives under 600,000 clones, 89% of which show up once; roughly 1.7% is in the top ten. Concerning this clone itself: Its antigen is still unknown.

The receptor was isolated from a person between 18 and 60 years old who received the Ad26.COV2.S COVID-19 vaccine or a placebo. This specimen was peripheral blood, taken in a trial of Ad26.COV2.S vaccine versus placebo.

The DNA of the CDR3 is TGTGCCAGCAGCACTCGGTGGAGGTACGATGAGCAGTTCTTC. Translating it yields CASSTRWRYDEQFF. The chain is built from TRBV11-2 and TRBJ2-1; perhaps TRBD2 as D (5 bases). This CDR3 has 14 amino acids. Trimming removed 5 bases at V and 8 bases at J, with 16 bases between. Per the germline V gene, CDR1 is SGHAT and CDR2 is FQNNGV.